A selection of T cell receptor beta chains follows, all from one sample in a study of response to subunit inactivated influenza vaccine. MiXCR was run by TCRdb on the RT-PCR reads, yielding one entry per CDR3 protein. The sample yields approximately 530,000 distinct CDR3 sequences, 7.6% seen once. This material consisted of PBMCs from blood, taken around 25 months after vaccination. These receptors originate from a man aged 50-75 years who received an inactivated influenza vaccine. The CDR3 runs from the conserved cysteine through the conserved F or W. A D gene is named only where the DNA matches it firmly. Some rows have no size entry. The others give once, few or many, or a class for an expanded clone.

CDR3 length	V gene	clone size	D gene	J gene	CDR3 DNA	CDR3 protein
17	TRBV7-2	many	TRBD2	TRBJ2-5	TGTGCCAGCAGTCCAATTAGGGGCGGGGGGGTGCAAGAGACCCAGTACTTC	CASSPIRGGGVQETQYF
15	TRBV7-9	few	-	TRBJ2-5	TGTGCCAGCAGCTTACGTGGGGTGGTCCAAGAGACCCAGTACTTC	CASSLRGVVQETQYF
19	TRBV18	-	TRBD1	TRBJ2-4	TGTGCCAGCTCACCACTTTTCCTGACCCCAGGGGGAACAGGCGTCATTCAGTACTTC	CASSPLFLTPGGTGVIQYF
13	TRBV29-1	few	-	TRBJ2-7	TGCAGCGCTAAGGCAAGCGGAACCTACGAGCAGTACTTC	CSAKASGTYEQYF
14	TRBV12-3/TRBV12-4	many	-	TRBJ1-6	TGTGCCAGCAGTTGGAGCTCCTATAATTCACCCCTCCACTTT	CASSWSSYNSPLHF
15	TRBV30	few	TRBD1	TRBJ1-1	TGTGCCTGGAGTGTAGGGGACAGGGGGTCTACTGAAGCTTTCTTT	CAWSVGDRGSTEAFF
15	TRBV27	-	-	TRBJ2-6	TGTGCCAGCAGTGAACTGGGCTCTGGGGCCAACGTCCTGACTTTC	CASSELGSGANVLTF
14	TRBV20-1	-	-	TRBJ1-1	TGCAGTGCTAGAGAGGGCCACATGAACACTGAAGCTTTCTTT	CSAREGHMNTEAFF
11	TRBV20-1	many	-	TRBJ2-7	TGCAGTGCTAGCTTAGTTTACGAGCAGTACTTC	CSASLVYEQYF
15	TRBV5-5	-	-	TRBJ1-4	TGTGCCAGCAGCCCAATAGGAGGATTTAATGAAAAACTGTTTTTT	CASSPIGGFNEKLFF
13	TRBV30	-	-	TRBJ2-7	TGTGCCTGGAGTGTCGACAGCACCTACGAGCAGTACTTC	CAWSVDSTYEQYF
16	TRBV7-2	-	-	TRBJ2-6	TGTGCCAGCAGCTTAGTGGAGATCTCTGGGGCCAACGTCCTGACTTTC	CASSLVEISGANVLTF
16	TRBV4-1	few	-	TRBJ2-1	TGCGCCAGCAGCCCCCTGACGGGGTTCTCCTACAATGAGCAGTTCTTC	CASSPLTGFSYNEQFF
15	TRBV5-5	few	TRBD1	TRBJ2-5	TGTGCCAGCAGCTTGAGCCCCCGGGACAGTACCCCTCGTTACTTC	CASSLSPRDSTPRYF
13	TRBV28	few	-	TRBJ2-7	TGTGCCAGCAGTCCGTATAGGACGGGCGAGCAGTACTTC	CASSPYRTGEQYF
13	TRBV10-3	many	-	TRBJ2-1	TGTGCCATCAGGGGCCTAGGTTACAATGAGCAGTTCTTC	CAIRGLGYNEQFF
17	TRBV3-1	-	-	TRBJ2-2	TGTGCCAGCAGCCACCTAACCAGGGCCACACCGGGCGGGGAGCTGTTTTTT	CASSHLTRATPGGELFF
15	TRBV9	few	TRBD2	TRBJ2-3	TGTGCCAGCAGCCCCTACTGGCGGGGGTCAGATACGCAGTATTTT	CASSPYWRGSDTQYF
16	TRBV5-5	few	-	TRBJ2-2	TGTGCCAGCAGCCTGGCTCCACATCCGAACACCGGGGAGCTGTTTTTT	CASSLAPHPNTGELFF
16	TRBV5-1	-	TRBD1	TRBJ1-1	TGCGCCAGCAGCCTTTGGGGACAGGGGGCCGGCACTGAAGCTTTCTTT	CASSLWGQGAGTEAFF
19	TRBV24-1	many	TRBD1	TRBJ2-6	TGTGCCACCAGTGAAGCCGGGACAGGGGGTGTCTCTGGGGCCAACGTCCTGACTTTC	CATSEAGTGGVSGANVLTF
19	TRBV7-2	many	-	TRBJ2-7	TGTGCCAGCAGCTTAGCGGAAGGGGTGAGAGGACAGTTCTCCTACGAGCAGTACTTC	CASSLAEGVRGQFSYEQYF
15	TRBV6-6	many	TRBD2	TRBJ2-5	TGTGCCAGCAGTTACGAGCCAGCGGGGGGTGAGACCCAGTACTTC	CASSYEPAGGETQYF
18	TRBV20-1	few	-	TRBJ2-5	TGCAGTGCTAGGGGCCGACAAGGGAGCAAAGCGGTCGAAGAGACCCAGTACTTC	CSARGRQGSKAVEETQYF
13	TRBV20-1	-	-	TRBJ2-7	TGCAGTGCTAGGGACACCTTTACCTACGAGCAGTACTTC	CSARDTFTYEQYF
14	TRBV5-1	few	-	TRBJ2-3	TGCGCCAGCAGCTTCGACAGGAGCGAAGATACGCAGTATTTT	CASSFDRSEDTQYF
13	TRBV12-3/TRBV12-4	few	-	TRBJ2-2	TGTGCCAGCAGTTTCTTCAAAACCGGGGAGCTGTTTTTT	CASSFFKTGELFF
15	TRBV7-2	few	-	TRBJ2-1	TGTGCCAGCAGCTTAGAAACGTCCCGGCTAAATGAGCAGTTCTTC	CASSLETSRLNEQFF
15	TRBV6-1	-	-	TRBJ2-6	TGTGCCAGCACCCAGGTCGTGGGTAGGGCCAACGTCCTGACTTTC	CASTQVVGRANVLTF
14	TRBV6-1	-	TRBD1	TRBJ1-5	TGTGCCAGCGGAGACAGGGCTGGCAATCAGCCCCAGCATTTT	CASGDRAGNQPQHF
14	TRBV12-3/TRBV12-4	few	-	TRBJ2-1	TGTGCCAGCAGCCCATTTGTAGGCTACAATGAGCAGTTCTTC	CASSPFVGYNEQFF
14	TRBV4-1	-	-	TRBJ2-1	TGCGCCAGCAGCCAAGATCGGGAAGGGGGTGAGCAGTTCTTC	CASSQDREGGEQFF
17	TRBV20-1	many	TRBD1	TRBJ2-5	TGCAGTGCTAGAGAGGACACAATACAGGGGCGAAGGGAGACCCAGTACTTC	CSAREDTIQGRRETQYF
17	TRBV3-1	few	TRBD2	TRBJ2-3	TGTGCCAGCAGCCAAGATATCAGAGCGGGAGGCCGAGATACGCAGTATTTT	CASSQDIRAGGRDTQYF
15	TRBV20-1	few	-	TRBJ2-7	TGCAGTGCTACCACCACAGGGAAAGTCCCCTACGAGCAGTACTTC	CSATTTGKVPYEQYF
17	TRBV4-2	-	-	TRBJ1-4	TGTGCCAGCAGCCACCCCGGGCAGGGAGCTACTAATGAAAAACTGTTTTTT	CASSHPGQGATNEKLFF
15	TRBV4-1	-	TRBD1	TRBJ2-3	TGCGCCAGCAGCCAAAGTGGGACAGGGGCCGATACGCAGTATTTT	CASSQSGTGADTQYF
13	TRBV6-1	few	-	TRBJ1-5	TGTGCCAGCAGGCCCGCTGGGAATCAGCCCCAGCATTTT	CASRPAGNQPQHF
13	TRBV2	few	-	TRBJ2-7	TGTGCCAGCAGTAAAGAGGGATCCTACGAGCAGTACTTC	CASSKEGSYEQYF
17	TRBV12-3/TRBV12-4	many	TRBD1	TRBJ1-2	TGTGCCAGCAGTATGAATGCGGGACAGGGGATCCACTATGGCTACACCTTC	CASSMNAGQGIHYGYTF